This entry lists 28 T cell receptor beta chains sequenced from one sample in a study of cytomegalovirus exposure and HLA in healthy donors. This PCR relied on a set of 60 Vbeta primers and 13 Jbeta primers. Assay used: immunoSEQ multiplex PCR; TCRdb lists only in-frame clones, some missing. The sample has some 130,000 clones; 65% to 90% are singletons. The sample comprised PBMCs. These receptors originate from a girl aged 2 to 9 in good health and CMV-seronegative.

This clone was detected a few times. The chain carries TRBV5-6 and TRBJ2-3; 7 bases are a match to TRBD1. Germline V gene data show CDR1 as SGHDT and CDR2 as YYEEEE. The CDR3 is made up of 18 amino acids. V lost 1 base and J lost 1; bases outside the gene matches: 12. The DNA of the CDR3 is TGTGCCAGCAGCTTGTACTCGACAGGGTCGTTCGGCACAGATACGCAGTATTTT. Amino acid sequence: CASSLYSTGSFGTDTQYF. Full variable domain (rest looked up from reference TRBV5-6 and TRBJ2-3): DAGVTQSPTHLIKTRGQQVTLRCSPKSGHDTVSWYQQALGQGPQFIFQYYEEEERQRGNFPDRFSGHQFPNYSSELNVNALLLGDSALYLCASSLYSTGSFGTDTQYFGPGTRLTVL.

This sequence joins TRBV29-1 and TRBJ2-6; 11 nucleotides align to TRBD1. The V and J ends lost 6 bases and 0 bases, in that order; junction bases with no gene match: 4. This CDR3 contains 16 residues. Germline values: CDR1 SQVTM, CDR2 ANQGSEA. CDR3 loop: CSVVGQGDSGANVLTF. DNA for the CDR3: TGCAGCGTCGTGGGACAGGGGGACTCTGGGGCCAACGTCCTGACTTTC.

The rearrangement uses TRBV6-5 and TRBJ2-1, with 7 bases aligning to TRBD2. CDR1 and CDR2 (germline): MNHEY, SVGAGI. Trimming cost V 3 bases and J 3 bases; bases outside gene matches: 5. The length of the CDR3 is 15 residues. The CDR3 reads CASSYGGRGYNEQFF. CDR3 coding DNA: TGTGCCAGCAGTTATGGCGGGAGAGGCTACAATGAGCAGTTCTTC.

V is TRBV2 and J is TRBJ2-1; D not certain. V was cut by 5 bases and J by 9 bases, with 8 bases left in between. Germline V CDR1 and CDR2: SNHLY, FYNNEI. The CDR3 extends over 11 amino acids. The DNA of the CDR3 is TGTGCCAGCAGTCAAGGCGGTGAGCAGTTCTTC. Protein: CASSQGGEQFF. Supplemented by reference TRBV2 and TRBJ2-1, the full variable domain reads EPEVTQTPSHQVTQMGQEVILRCVPISNHLYFYWYRQILGQKVEFLVSFYNNEISEKSEIFDDQFSVERPDGSNFTLKIRSTKLEDSAMYFCASSQGGEQFFGPGTRLTVL.

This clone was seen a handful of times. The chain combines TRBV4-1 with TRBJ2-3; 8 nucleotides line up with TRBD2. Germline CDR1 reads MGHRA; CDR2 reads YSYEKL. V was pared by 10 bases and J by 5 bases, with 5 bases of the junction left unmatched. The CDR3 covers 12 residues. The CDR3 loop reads CATGGERDTQYF. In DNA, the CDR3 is TGCGCCACGGGGGGGGAGCGAGATACGCAGTATTTT.

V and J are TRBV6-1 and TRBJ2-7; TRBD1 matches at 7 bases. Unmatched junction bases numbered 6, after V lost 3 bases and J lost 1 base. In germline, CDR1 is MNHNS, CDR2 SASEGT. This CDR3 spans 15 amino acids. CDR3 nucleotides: TGTGCCAGCAGTGAGGATTGGACAGGTTCCTACGAGCAGTACTTC. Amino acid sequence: CASSEDWTGSYEQYF.

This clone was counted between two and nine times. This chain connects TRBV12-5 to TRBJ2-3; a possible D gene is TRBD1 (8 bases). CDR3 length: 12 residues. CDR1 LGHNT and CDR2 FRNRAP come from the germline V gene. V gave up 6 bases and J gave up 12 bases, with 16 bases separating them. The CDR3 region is CASGQGGREQYF. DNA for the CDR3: TGTGCTAGTGGACAGGGGGGGCGGGAACAGTATTTT. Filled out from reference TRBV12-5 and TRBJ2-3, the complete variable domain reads DARVTQTPRHKVTEMGQEVTMRCQPILGHNTVFWYRQTMMQGLELLAYFRNRAPLDDSGMPKDRFSAEMPDATLATLKIQPSEPRDSAVYFCASGQGGREQYFGPGTRLTVL.

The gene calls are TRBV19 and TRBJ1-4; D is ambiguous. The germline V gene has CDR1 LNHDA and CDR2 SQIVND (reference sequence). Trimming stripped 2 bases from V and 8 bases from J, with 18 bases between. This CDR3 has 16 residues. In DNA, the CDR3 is TGTGCCAGTAGTATAATAGTCGCTAACGGGAGGGAAAAACTGTTTTTT. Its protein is CASSIIVANGREKLFF.

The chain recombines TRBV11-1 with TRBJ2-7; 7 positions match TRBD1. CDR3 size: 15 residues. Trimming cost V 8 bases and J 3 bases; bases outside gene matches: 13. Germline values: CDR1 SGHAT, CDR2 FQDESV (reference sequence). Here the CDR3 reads CASRTDRASNYEQYF. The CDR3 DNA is TGTGCCAGCCGGACTGACAGGGCCTCCAACTACGAGCAGTACTTC. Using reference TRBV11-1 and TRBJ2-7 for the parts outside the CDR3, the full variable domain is EAEVAQSPRYKITEKSQAVAFWCDPISGHATLYWYRQILGQGPELLVQFQDESVVDDSQLPKDRFSAERLKGVDSTLKIQPAELGDSAMYLCASRTDRASNYEQYFGPGTRLTVT.

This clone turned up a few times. The CDR3 loop is CASSDTTEAFF. The CDR3 DNA sequence: TGTGCCAGCAGCGATACTACTGAAGCTTTCTTT. This chain joins TRBV14 and TRBJ1-1; D remains unclear. CDR1 SGHDN and CDR2 FVKESK come from the germline V gene. This CDR3 is 11 amino acids long. Trimming left V 5 bases short and J 5 bases short, with 6 bases between.

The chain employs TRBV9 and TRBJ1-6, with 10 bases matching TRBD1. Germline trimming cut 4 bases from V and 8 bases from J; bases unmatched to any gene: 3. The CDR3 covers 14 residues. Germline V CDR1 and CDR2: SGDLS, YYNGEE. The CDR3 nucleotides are TGTGCCAGCAGCAGGGACAGGGGTTATTCACCCCTCCACTTT. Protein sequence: CASSRDRGYSPLHF.

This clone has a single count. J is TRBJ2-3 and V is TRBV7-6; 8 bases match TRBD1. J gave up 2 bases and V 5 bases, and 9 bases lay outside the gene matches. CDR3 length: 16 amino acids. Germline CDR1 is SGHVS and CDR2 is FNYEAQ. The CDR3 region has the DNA TGTGCCAGCAGCACCGGACAGGGTGGAATCACAGATACGCAGTATTTT. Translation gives CASSTGQGGITDTQYF.

The CDR3 DNA is TGTGCCAGTAGTATACGTGGAGGTGAGCAGTTCTTC. Protein: CASSIRGGEQFF. This sequence joins TRBV19 and TRBJ2-1; possibly TRBD2 for D (5 bases). Germline V lookup: CDR1 LNHDA, CDR2 SQIVND (reference sequence). The V end lost 2 bases, the J end lost 9 bases, and 8 bases lay between the germline ends. The CDR3 is 12 amino acids. Supplemented by reference TRBV19 and TRBJ2-1, the full variable domain reads DGGITQSPKYLFRKEGQNVTLSCEQNLNHDAMYWYRQDPGQGLRLIYYSQIVNDFQKGDIAEGYSVSREKKESFPLTVTSAQKNPTAFYLCASSIRGGEQFFGPGTRLTVL.

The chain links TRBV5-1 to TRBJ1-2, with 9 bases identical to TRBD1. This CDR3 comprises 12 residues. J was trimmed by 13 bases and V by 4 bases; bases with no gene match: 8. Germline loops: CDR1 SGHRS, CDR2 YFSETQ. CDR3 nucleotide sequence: TGCGCCAGCAGCGGACCCCGGGACAGGGCCACCTTC. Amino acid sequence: CASSGPRDRATF.

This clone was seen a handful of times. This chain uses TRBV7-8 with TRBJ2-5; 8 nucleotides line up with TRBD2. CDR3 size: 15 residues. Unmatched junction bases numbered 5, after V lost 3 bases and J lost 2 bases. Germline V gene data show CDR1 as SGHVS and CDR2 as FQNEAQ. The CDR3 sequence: CASSFRGGDQETQYF. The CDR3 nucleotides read TGTGCCAGCAGCTTTCGGGGGGGGGATCAAGAGACCCAGTACTTC.

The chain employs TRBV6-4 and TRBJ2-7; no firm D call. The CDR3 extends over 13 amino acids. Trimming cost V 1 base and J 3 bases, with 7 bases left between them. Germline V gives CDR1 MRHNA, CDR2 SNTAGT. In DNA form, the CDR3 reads TGTGCCAGCAGTGACTGGGCCCTCTACGAGCAGTACTTC. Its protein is CASSDWALYEQYF.

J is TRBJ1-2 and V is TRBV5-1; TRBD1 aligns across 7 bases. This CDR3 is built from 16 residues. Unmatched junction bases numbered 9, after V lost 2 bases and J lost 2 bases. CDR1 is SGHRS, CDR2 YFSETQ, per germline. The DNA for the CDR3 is TGCGCCAGCAGCTTTTTCCAGGGACAGAACAACTATGGCTACACCTTC. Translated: CASSFFQGQNNYGYTF.

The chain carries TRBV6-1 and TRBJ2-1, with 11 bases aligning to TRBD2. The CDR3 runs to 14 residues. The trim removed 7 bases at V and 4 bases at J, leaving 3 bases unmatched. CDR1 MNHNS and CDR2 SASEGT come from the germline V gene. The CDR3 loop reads CASTSSGGYNEQFF. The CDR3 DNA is TGTGCCAGCACCTCTAGCGGGGGGTACAATGAGCAGTTCTTC.

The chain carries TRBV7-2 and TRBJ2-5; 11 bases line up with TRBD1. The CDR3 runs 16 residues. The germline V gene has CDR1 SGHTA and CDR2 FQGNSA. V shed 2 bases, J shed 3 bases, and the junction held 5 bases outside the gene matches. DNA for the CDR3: TGTGCCAGCAGCTTATGGAGGACAGGGGGCGAAGAGACCCAGTACTTC. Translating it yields CASSLWRTGGEETQYF. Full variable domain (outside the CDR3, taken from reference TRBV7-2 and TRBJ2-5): GAGVSQSPSNKVTEKGKDVELRCDPISGHTALYWYRQSLGQGLEFLIYFQGNSAPDKSGLPSDRFSAERTGGSVSTLTIQRTQQEDSAVYLCASSLWRTGGEETQYFGPGTRLLVL.

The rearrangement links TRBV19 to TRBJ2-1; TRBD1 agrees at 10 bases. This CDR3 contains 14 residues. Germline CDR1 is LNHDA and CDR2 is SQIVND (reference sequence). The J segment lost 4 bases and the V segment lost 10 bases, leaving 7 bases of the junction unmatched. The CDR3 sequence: CATRWGQGYNEQFF. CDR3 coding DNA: TGTGCCACCCGGTGGGGACAGGGGTACAATGAGCAGTTCTTC.

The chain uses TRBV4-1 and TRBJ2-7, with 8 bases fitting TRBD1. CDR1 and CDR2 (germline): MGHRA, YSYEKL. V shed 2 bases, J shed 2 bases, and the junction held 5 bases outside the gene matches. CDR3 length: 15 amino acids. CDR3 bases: TGCGCCAGCAGCCAATCCGGGACAGGCACCTACGAGCAGTACTTC. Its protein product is CASSQSGTGTYEQYF.

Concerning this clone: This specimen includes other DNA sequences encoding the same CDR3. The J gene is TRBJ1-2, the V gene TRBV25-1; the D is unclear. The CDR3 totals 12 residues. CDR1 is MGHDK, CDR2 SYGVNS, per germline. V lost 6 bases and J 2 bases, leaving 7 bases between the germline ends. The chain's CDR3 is CASSARNYGYTF. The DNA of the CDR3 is TGTGCCAGCAGCGCCAGAAACTATGGCTACACCTTC.

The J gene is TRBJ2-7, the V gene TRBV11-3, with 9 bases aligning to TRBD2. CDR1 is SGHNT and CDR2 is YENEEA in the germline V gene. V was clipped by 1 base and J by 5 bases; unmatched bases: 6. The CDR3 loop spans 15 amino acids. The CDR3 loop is CASSLGRLADHEQYF. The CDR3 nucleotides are TGTGCCAGCAGCTTAGGGAGACTAGCGGACCACGAGCAGTACTTC.

This CDR3 is CAWSFPGTGSGPQHF. DNA for the CDR3: TGTGCCTGGAGTTTCCCCGGGACAGGGAGTGGGCCCCAGCATTTT. The chain uses TRBV30 and TRBJ1-5; 9 bases line up with TRBD1. CDR1 is GTSNPN, CDR2 SVGIG, per germline (reference sequence). The CDR3 is 15 residues long. The trim removed 2 bases at V and 9 bases at J, leaving 11 bases unmatched.

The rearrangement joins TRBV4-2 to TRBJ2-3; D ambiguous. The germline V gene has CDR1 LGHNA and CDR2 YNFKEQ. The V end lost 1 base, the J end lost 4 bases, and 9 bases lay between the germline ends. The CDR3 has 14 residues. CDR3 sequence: CASSQGTNADTQYF. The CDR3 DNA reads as TGTGCCAGCAGCCAAGGTACTAACGCAGATACGCAGTATTTT.

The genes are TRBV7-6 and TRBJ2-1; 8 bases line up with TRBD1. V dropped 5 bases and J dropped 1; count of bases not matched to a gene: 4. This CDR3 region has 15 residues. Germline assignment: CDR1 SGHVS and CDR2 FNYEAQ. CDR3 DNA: TGTGCCAGCAGCGCCCGACAGGGGTCCTACAATGAGCAGTTCTTC. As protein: CASSARQGSYNEQFF.

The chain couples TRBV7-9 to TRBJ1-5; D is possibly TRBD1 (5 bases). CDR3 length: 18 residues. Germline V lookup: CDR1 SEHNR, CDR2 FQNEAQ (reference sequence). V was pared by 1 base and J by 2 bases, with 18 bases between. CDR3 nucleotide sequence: TGTGCCAGCAGCTTAGTCCCAGACAGCATCCATCGCAATCAGCCCCAGCATTTT. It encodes CASSLVPDSIHRNQPQHF.

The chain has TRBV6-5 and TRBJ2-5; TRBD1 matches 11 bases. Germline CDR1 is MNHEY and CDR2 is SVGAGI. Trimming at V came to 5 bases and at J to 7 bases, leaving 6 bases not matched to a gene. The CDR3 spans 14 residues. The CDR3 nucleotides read TGTGCCAGCAGTACCGCCGGGACAGGGGGGACCCAGTACTTC. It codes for CASSTAGTGGTQYF.